The clone carrying this T cell receptor (beta chain) was observed many times. Its antigen is still unknown. The data are from a study of T cells in Graves' hyperthyroidism and ophthalmopathy. Overall study results and limits: Among thyroid clonotypes expanded above 0.001, most also appeared in blood.

Amplified TCR beta CDR3 regions came from RNA transcripts. The HTBI primer set drove a first-round RT-PCR of the TCR CDR3. TCRdb passed the multiplex PCR reads through MiXCR, listing each CDR3 protein once. The repertoire consists of roughly 570,000 distinct CDR3 sequences, with around 45% occurring once and the leading ten covering about 8.3%. Germline trimming cut 6 bases from V and 6 bases from J; bases unmatched to any gene: 7. The CDR3 length is 13 residues. CDR1 is DFQATT and CDR2 is SNEGSKA in the germline V gene (reference sequence). The TCR comes from a woman aged 18-29 years with Graves' hyperthyroidism. This sequence joins TRBV20-1 and TRBJ1-5; the match to TRBD1 covers 8 bases. Source material: peripheral blood or thyroid tissue (not recorded which). The CDR3 loop reads CSANRGESQPQHF. The CDR3 nucleotides are TGCAGTGCAAACAGGGGGGAGAGTCAGCCCCAGCATTTT.